This T cell receptor (beta chain) was retrieved from a study of T cell repertoires in cytomegalovirus infection. Study summary: Selected CMV epitopes included recently identified HLA-C-restricted ones as well as well-studied HLA-B-restricted ones. Matching HLA type, along with CMV infection, was indicated by public TCR beta signatures. Study-wide findings and caveats: Summed frequency of public TCR beta families distinguished CMV carriers with the relevant HLA. The ex vivo response was dominated by HLA-C-restricted CMV-specific TCR beta clonotypes.

TCRdb analysed the reads with MiXCR anew, one entry per CDR3 protein. The sample lists 640,000 or so distinct CDR3 sequences, 30% to 35% seen once, with roughly 18% in the top ten. V lost 6 bases and J lost 2; bases outside the gene matches: 8. The length of the CDR3 is 14 residues. Germline V CDR1 and CDR2: SQVTM, ANQGSEA. In the case of this clonotype: Its antigen is as yet unknown.

The chain combines TRBV29-1 with TRBJ2-7, with TRBD1 matching 9 bases. The source is a human donor in good health (CMV status not recorded). Some clones in this sample may be carry-over from other donors' samples. Sequences were derived from cultured PBMCs, sampled from culture after CMV antigen stimulation. The CDR3 loop is CSVDGTGSTYEQYF. Written as DNA, the CDR3 is TGCAGCGTCGACGGGACAGGGTCCACCTACGAGCAGTACTTC.